The rows below give T cell receptor beta chains drawn from one sample of a study of cytomegalovirus exposure and HLA in healthy donors. Profiling relied on immunoSEQ multiplex PCR, and the TCRdb table lists in-frame clones only, not all of them. The data show approximately 190,000 clones, 80% to 90% seen once. The sequenced sample consisted of PBMCs. Source of these receptors: a man in his forties in good health and CMV-seropositive. The CDR3 runs from the conserved cysteine through the conserved F or W. D genes are given only for firm matches. Not all rows give a size; the values are once, few, many and, for expanded clones, a class.

v_gene	j_gene	abundance	d_gene	CDR3aa	CDR3nt
TRBV6-1	TRBJ2-7	.	TRBD1	CASSERDRGNEQYF	TGTGCCAGCAGTGAGAGAGACAGGGGAAACGAGCAGTACTTC
TRBV28	TRBJ2-5	few	TRBD1	CASRTTGTGNQETQYF	TGTGCCAGCAGGACAACCGGGACAGGGAACCAAGAGACCCAGTACTTC
TRBV19	TRBJ2-1	.	TRBD1	CASRLTGGGGNEQFF	TGTGCCAGTAGATTAACAGGGGGAGGTGGAAATGAGCAGTTCTTC
TRBV6-5	TRBJ2-7	.	TRBD1	CASRQQGEDEQYF	TGTGCCAGCAGGCAACAGGGGGAGGACGAGCAGTACTTC
TRBV5-1	TRBJ2-5	.	.	CASSRRASEETQYF	TGCGCCAGCAGCCGGCGGGCTAGCGAAGAGACCCAGTACTTC
TRBV19	TRBJ2-1	.	TRBD2	CASRRTSGRGNEQFF	TGTGCCAGTAGAAGGACTAGCGGGAGAGGCAATGAGCAGTTCTTC
TRBV19	TRBJ1-5	.	.	CASSIGGPNQPQHF	TGTGCCAGTAGTATAGGGGGCCCCAATCAGCCCCAGCATTTT
TRBV5-4	TRBJ2-7	.	.	CASSLVSGQGTAYEQYF	TGTGCCAGCAGCTTGGTTTCGGGTCAGGGAACAGCATACGAGCAGTACTTC
TRBV29-1	TRBJ2-4	.	TRBD1	CSVFQGAGNIQYF	TGCAGCGTCTTCCAGGGGGCGGGAAACATTCAGTACTTC
TRBV7-9	TRBJ2-7	.	TRBD1	CASSLGQGAYEQYF	TGTGCCAGCAGCTTAGGACAGGGAGCCTACGAGCAGTACTTC
TRBV18	TRBJ2-7	.	.	CASSDNRDSYEQYF	TGTGCCAGCTCAGACAACAGGGACTCCTACGAGCAGTACTTC
TRBV5-6	TRBJ1-1	.	.	CASSRVRGNTEAFF	TGTGCCAGCAGCAGGGTCAGGGGGAACACTGAAGCTTTCTTT
TRBV4-3	TRBJ1-2	.	.	CASSQELWESYGYTF	TGCGCCAGCAGCCAAGAATTGTGGGAGTCCTATGGCTACACCTTC
TRBV5-6	TRBJ1-1	.	.	CASSFNRQAPEAFF	TGTGCCAGCAGTTTCAACCGACAGGCCCCTGAAGCTTTCTTT
TRBV7-9	TRBJ2-2	.	.	CASSLRDEGITGELFF	TGTGCCAGCAGCTTACGTGACGAGGGAATCACCGGGGAGCTGTTTTTT
TRBV7-2	TRBJ2-7	once	TRBD1	CASSLPGQPLSGF	TGTGCCAGCAGCCTCCCGGGACAGCCCCTCTCGGGCTTC
TRBV30	TRBJ2-1	.	.	CACRWRGRNEQFF	TGTGCCTGCCGATGGCGGGGTCGCAATGAGCAGTTCTTC
TRBV29-1	TRBJ1-1	.	.	CSVVGGGFTEAFF	TGCAGCGTTGTTGGGGGGGGCTTCACTGAAGCTTTCTTT
TRBV4-3	TRBJ1-2	.	.	CASSQSAGSNYGYTF	TGCGCCAGCAGCCAAAGCGCGGGGTCTAACTATGGCTACACCTTC
TRBV29-1	TRBJ1-1	.	.	CSVEGRAGAFF	TGCAGCGTTGAAGGTCGGGCGGGAGCTTTCTTT
TRBV7-9	TRBJ2-3	once	.	CASSPSALSTDTQYF	TGTGCCAGCAGCCCTAGCGCACTTAGCACAGATACGCAGTATTTT
TRBV15	TRBJ1-2	few	.	CATSMRNNYGYTF	TGTGCCACCAGCATGCGGAATAACTATGGCTACACCTTC
TRBV11-2	TRBJ2-7	.	.	CASSLFRDTSYEQYF	TGTGCCAGCAGCTTATTCCGGGACACATCCTACGAGCAGTACTTC
TRBV2	TRBJ2-1	.	TRBD2	CASSDRRTSGSNEQFF	TGTGCCAGCAGTGATCGGAGGACTAGCGGGAGTAATGAGCAGTTCTTC
TRBV2	TRBJ2-1	.	.	CASRVLVGGYNEQFF	TGTGCCAGCAGGGTACTAGTGGGGGGCTACAATGAGCAGTTCTTC
TRBV7-3	TRBJ2-1	.	.	CASSSGIGYNEQFF	TGTGCCAGCAGCTCCGGGATTGGATACAATGAGCAGTTCTTC
TRBV5-6	TRBJ1-4	.	.	CASSFGGKNEKLFF	TGTGCCAGCAGCTTTGGGGGGAAAAATGAAAAACTGTTTTTT
TRBV4-3	TRBJ1-3	few	TRBD1	CASSQFAGQGNTIYF	TGCGCCAGCAGCCAATTTGCGGGACAGGGGAACACCATATATTTT
TRBV7-2	TRBJ2-7	.	TRBD2	CASSLRLAGGEQYF	TGTGCCAGCAGCTTAAGACTAGCGGGGGGGGAGCAGTACTTC
TRBV30	TRBJ1-5	.	TRBD1	CAWSDRVHQPQHF	TGTGCCTGGTCGGACAGGGTTCATCAGCCCCAGCATTTT
TRBV18	TRBJ2-5	.	.	CASSPIAKYQETQYF	TGTGCCAGCTCCCCCATAGCAAAGTACCAAGAGACCCAGTACTTC
TRBV6-4	TRBJ1-2	.	TRBD1	CASSGSTGGYTYGYTF	TGTGCCAGCAGTGGGTCGACAGGGGGCTACACCTATGGCTACACCTTC
TRBV4-3	TRBJ2-2	.	.	CASSLTVSNTGELFF	TGCGCCAGCAGCTTGACAGTCTCAAACACCGGGGAGCTGTTTTTT
TRBV30	TRBJ2-7	.	.	CAWSVFRGYEQYF	TGTGCCTGGAGTGTTTTCAGGGGCTACGAGCAGTACTTC
TRBV5-1	TRBJ2-7	.	TRBD1	CASSSDGQAPYEQYF	TGCGCCAGCAGCTCGGATGGACAGGCCCCCTACGAGCAGTACTTC
TRBV28	TRBJ1-1	.	.	CASTKGGDTEAFF	TGTGCCAGCACTAAGGGAGGTGACACTGAAGCTTTCTTT
TRBV4-1	TRBJ2-1	.	TRBD1	CASSQGDSYNEQFF	TGCGCCAGCAGCCAAGGGGACAGCTACAATGAGCAGTTCTTC
TRBV6-5	TRBJ1-4	.	.	CASRGSGNEKLFF	TGTGCCAGCAGGGGGTCGGGGAATGAAAAACTGTTTTTT
TRBV4-2	TRBJ2-7	.	TRBD2	CASSHSSGGSYEQYF	TGTGCCAGCAGCCATTCTAGCGGGGGATCCTACGAGCAGTACTTC
TRBV27	TRBJ2-3	few	.	CASSLSLTSTDTQYF	TGTGCCAGCAGTTTAAGCCTCACTAGCACAGATACGCAGTATTTT
TRBV5-6	TRBJ2-3	once	.	CASRRSTDTQYF	TGTGCCAGCAGGCGTAGCACAGATACGCAGTATTTT
TRBV10-3	TRBJ1-1	.	.	CAISEASTEAFF	TGTGCCATCAGTGAGGCGTCCACTGAAGCTTTCTTT
TRBV7-6	TRBJ1-5	.	.	CASSLGAGNQPQHF	TGTGCCAGCAGCTTAGGGGCAGGGAATCAGCCCCAGCATTTT
TRBV6-1	TRBJ2-1	.	TRBD2	CAGRTSGRNDEQFF	TGTGCCGGGCGGACTAGCGGGAGGAACGATGAGCAGTTCTTC
TRBV28	TRBJ2-1	.	TRBD2	CASSFSGRADEQFF	TGTGCCAGCAGTTTCAGCGGGAGAGCAGATGAGCAGTTCTTC
TRBV6-1	TRBJ1-5	.	TRBD1	CASSGRGGGNQPQHF	TGTGCCAGCAGTGGAAGAGGGGGCGGCAATCAGCCCCAGCATTTT
TRBV6-6	TRBJ1-2	.	TRBD1	CASSPGQGTYGYTF	TGTGCCAGCAGTCCTGGACAGGGCACCTATGGCTACACCTTC
TRBV7-2	TRBJ1-5	.	TRBD1	CASSYQGGNQPQHF	TGTGCCAGCAGCTATCAGGGGGGCAATCAGCCCCAGCATTTT
TRBV21-1	TRBJ2-2	.	.	CASSPLRTGSFNTGELFF	TGTGCCAGCAGCCCCCTCCGGACAGGAAGTTTTAACACCGGGGAGCTGTTTTTT
TRBV11-1	TRBJ2-1	.	TRBD2	CASSILAGEAGDEQFF	TGTGCCAGCAGCATACTAGCGGGAGAAGCTGGGGATGAGCAGTTCTTC
TRBV7-9	TRBJ1-1	.	.	CASSVGQNTEAFF	TGTGCCAGCAGCGTGGGACAGAACACTGAAGCTTTCTTT
TRBV19	TRBJ1-3	.	TRBD1	CASDTGVSGNTIYF	TGTGCCAGTGACACAGGGGTCTCTGGAAACACCATATATTTT
TRBV1	TRBJ2-7	.	.	CTSSQDFTGDPYEQYF	TGCACCAGCAGCCAAGACTTCACAGGGGACCCCTACGAGCAGTACTTC
TRBV2	TRBJ2-3	few	TRBD2	CASSGLAGLTDTQYF	TGTGCCAGCAGTGGACTAGCGGGGCTCACAGATACGCAGTATTTT
TRBV5-1	TRBJ2-7	.	TRBD1	CASSFRTGEGEQYF	TGCGCCAGCAGCTTCCGGACAGGAGAGGGTGAGCAGTACTTC